The entry below describes one T cell receptor beta chain. Its antigen is not known. TCRdb called the PCR reads again in MiXCR, with one record for every CDR3 protein. The top ten hold roughly 0.85% of the sample, which has about 640,000 distinct CDR3 sequences, about 20% seen once. This entry comes from a study of molecular identifiers for immune sequencing clone quantification. Points from the study as a whole: It was shown that clones above 20 RNA copies held over 99% of effector molecules, but under 1% in naive cells.

This CDR3 is 14 amino acids long. Trimming removed 10 bases from V and 0 bases from J, with 13 bases in between. In germline, CDR1 is MNHEY, CDR2 SVGAGI. The chain employs TRBV6-5 and TRBJ1-5, with D maybe TRBD1 (6 bases). The sequenced sample consisted of naive CD8+ T cells from blood, with Jurkat cell RNA spiked in. The subset was: FACS-sorted CD8+CD4-CCR7+CD45RA+ naive T cells. This sequence was found in a human donor in good health. Some libraries in this study had Jurkat cell RNA spiked in. CDR3 in amino acids: CATRGSYSNQPQHF. DNA for the CDR3: TGTGCCACCAGGGGCAGTTATAGCAATCAGCCCCAGCATTTT.